The 30 T cell receptor beta chains given below trace back to one sample, sequenced in a study of blood T cell repertoires in COVID-19. Clones were read by immunoSEQ multiplex PCR, and TCRdb kept only the in-frame ones, dropping some. The sample holds fewer than 85,000 clones; approximately 81% are singletons and the top ten take roughly 5%. The sample consisted of peripheral blood. The receptors derive from an elderly woman with active or convalescent COVID-19.

Concerning this clone: Other nucleotide sequences from this sample produce the same CDR3. This sequence joins TRBV11-3 and TRBJ1-1, with D unresolved. Germline CDR1 and CDR2: SGHNT and YENEEA. With 2 bases removed from V and 2 bases from J, the gap between germline ends came to 6 bases. The CDR3 runs 13 residues. CDR3 protein: CASSLTVNTEAFF. The CDR3 DNA reads as TGTGCCAGCAGCTTAACGGTTAACACTGAAGCTTTCTTT.

The V call is TRBV7-9, the J call TRBJ2-5, with unresolved D. Germline V gives CDR1 SEHNR, CDR2 FQNEAQ (reference sequence). This CDR3 comprises 15 residues. V was pared by 2 bases and J by 2 bases, with 12 bases between. CDR3 coding DNA: TGTGCCAGCAGCTTACAGGAATTCCTTCAAGAGACCCAGTACTTC. It encodes CASSLQEFLQETQYF.

CDR3 nucleotides: TGTGCCAGCAGCGCAGGGACTAGCGGGGCATACGAGCAGTACTTC. It translates to CASSAGTSGAYEQYF. J is TRBJ2-7 and V is TRBV9, with 13 bases matching TRBD2. The germline V gene has CDR1 SGDLS and CDR2 YYNGEE. This CDR3 has 15 amino acids. The junction had 4 bases not matched to a gene; V was cut back by 3 bases and J by 4 bases.

This chain connects TRBV19 to TRBJ2-3; D is ambiguous. Per germline, CDR1 LNHDA and CDR2 SQIVND (reference sequence). The length of the CDR3 is 13 residues. V lost 3 bases to trimming and J lost 2 bases, with 6 bases between them. Here the CDR3 reads CASSIPTTDTQYF. The CDR3 nucleotides are TGTGCCAGTAGTATCCCTACCACAGATACGCAGTATTTT.

The gene calls are TRBV19 and TRBJ1-1, with TRBD1 identical over 7 bases. Germline lookup yields CDR1 LNHDA and CDR2 SQIVND (reference sequence). V was pared by 7 bases and J by 2 bases, with 7 bases of the junction left unmatched. The CDR3 runs 14 residues. The CDR3 region has the DNA TGTGCCAGTAAAATTAACAGGGGTAACACTGAAGCTTTCTTT. Translating it yields CASKINRGNTEAFF.

This clone was counted once. The CDR3 protein is CATSSDAGPRTDTQYF. The CDR3 nucleotides are TGTGCCACCAGCAGCGACGCGGGACCTCGCACAGATACGCAGTATTTT. This sequence joins TRBV15 and TRBJ2-3; D might be TRBD2 (6 bases). This CDR3 contains 16 residues. The V end was cut by 3 bases, the J end by 1 base, with 14 bases between. Germline values: CDR1 LNHNV, CDR2 YYDKDF (reference sequence).

The rearrangement uses TRBV3-1 (or the pseudogene TRBV3-2) and TRBJ1-1; tentatively, D is TRBD1 (6 bases). Germline lookup yields CDR1 LGHDT and CDR2 YNNKEL (reference sequence). Trimming removed 4 bases at V and 1 base at J, with 10 bases between. The CDR3 is 14 amino acids. CDR3 region: CASSPSGQNTEAFF. CDR3 bases: TGTGCCAGCAGCCCCTCGGGACAGAACACTGAAGCTTTCTTT.

The V call is TRBV24-1, the J call TRBJ2-7; possibly TRBD1 for D (6 bases). The CDR3 totals 13 residues. Germline loops: CDR1 KGHDR, CDR2 SFDVKD. V gave up 7 bases and J gave up 0 bases, with 9 bases separating them. The CDR3: CATSKGGSYEQYF. The CDR3 region has the DNA TGTGCCACCAGCAAAGGGGGCTCCTACGAGCAGTACTTC.

J is TRBJ2-5 and V is TRBV20-1, with 8 bases matching TRBD2. The CDR3 extends over 14 amino acids. In germline, CDR1 is DFQATT, CDR2 SNEGSKA (reference sequence). V trimming: 3 bases; J trimming: 2 bases; junction bases outside the gene matches: 5. The CDR3: CSASRTGGQETQYF. CDR3 nucleotides: TGCAGTGCTAGTCGGACGGGGGGGCAAGAGACCCAGTACTTC.

The rearrangement links TRBV7-9 to TRBJ1-1, with D unresolved. The CDR3 covers 14 residues. Germline-derived CDR1 and CDR2 are SEHNR and FQNEAQ (reference sequence). V was cut by 2 bases and J by 4 bases, with 11 bases left in between. The CDR3 spells CASSLTTGGTEAFF. DNA for the CDR3: TGTGCCAGCAGCTTAACTACCGGAGGCACTGAAGCTTTCTTT.

This clone appeared once. V is TRBV3-1 (or the pseudogene TRBV3-2) and J is TRBJ2-7; TRBD2 matches 10 bases. V lost 1 base to trimming and J lost 2 bases; unmatched junction nucleotides: 11. Germline-derived CDR1 and CDR2 are LGHDT and YNNKEL (reference sequence). The CDR3 length is 18 residues. CDR3 residues: CASSQGTSGPSFPYEQYF. CDR3 bases: TGTGCCAGCAGCCAAGGGACTAGCGGTCCTTCTTTCCCCTACGAGCAGTACTTC.

The genes are TRBV6-6 and TRBJ2-7, with no clear D. Deletions cut 0 bases from V and 0 bases from J, with 6 bases between. CDR1 and CDR2 from the germline V gene are MNHNY and SVGAGI (reference sequence). The CDR3 totals 14 residues. CDR3 in DNA: TGTGCCAGCAGTTACTCCACACCCTCCTACGAGCAGTACTTC. It specifies CASSYSTPSYEQYF.

The chain combines TRBV9 with TRBJ2-5; 7 bases line up with TRBD2. The ends lost 2 bases at V and 4 bases at J; junction bases unmatched: 11. The length of the CDR3 is 16 residues. Germline-derived CDR1 and CDR2 are SGDLS and YYNGEE. The CDR3 DNA is TGTGCCAGCAGCGTCTCGGGCGGGAGTCTCGTAGAGACCCAGTACTTC. Translating it yields CASSVSGGSLVETQYF.

This clone has a single count. The chain carries TRBV24-1 and TRBJ2-7; 9 bases fit TRBD1. In germline, CDR1 is KGHDR, CDR2 SFDVKD. The CDR3 is 14 amino acids. Trimming took 3 bases from V and 7 from J; bases not matched to a gene: 6. This chain's CDR3 is CATSDPDRGGEQYF. The CDR3 bases are TGTGCCACCAGTGATCCGGACAGGGGTGGTGAGCAGTACTTC.

The chain couples TRBV7-9 to TRBJ1-2; the match to TRBD1 covers 7 bases. The CDR3 has 14 amino acids. The trim removed 2 bases at V and 3 bases at J, leaving 3 bases unmatched. Germline V CDR1 and CDR2: SEHNR, FQNEAQ (reference sequence). The CDR3 bases are TGTGCCAGCAGCTTAAAAGGGGGCGACTATGGCTACACCTTC. Protein product: CASSLKGGDYGYTF.

For this clone: The junction departs from germline at one end; a sequencing error may be responsible. V and J are TRBV18 and TRBJ2-1; tentatively, D is TRBD2 (6 bases). The CDR3 runs 16 residues. CDR1 and CDR2 (germline): KGHSH, LQKENI. The CDR3 DNA reads as TGTGCCAACTCACCATTGACTAGGGAGATCTACAATGAGCAGTTCTTC. Protein: CANSPLTREIYNEQFF.

This clone was detected a few times. The V call is TRBV7-3, the J call TRBJ2-2, with a tentative D call TRBD1 (5 bases). Germline-derived CDR1 and CDR2 are SGHTA and FQGTGA. This CDR3 contains 14 residues. V shed 4 bases and J shed 6 bases, with 12 bases lying between them. CDR3 amino acids: CASSSHTGSGELFF. In DNA form, the CDR3 reads TGTGCCAGCAGCTCTCATACAGGATCCGGGGAGCTGTTTTTT.

The chain uses TRBV28 and TRBJ2-3; D may be TRBD1 (5 bases). CDR1 MDHEN and CDR2 SYDVKM come from the germline V gene. This CDR3 has 16 amino acids. V was clipped by 4 bases and J by 6 bases, with 20 bases between them. As DNA, the CDR3 is TGTGCCAGCAGTTCTCCGCAAGCAGGGTTGGTGGATACGCAGTATTTT. Its protein product is CASSSPQAGLVDTQYF.

This clone has a single count. Here the CDR3 DNA reads TGTGCCTGGAGTACCGGGACAGTCCTCTCCTATGGCTACACCTTC. This codes for CAWSTGTVLSYGYTF. This sequence joins TRBV30 and TRBJ1-2; 7 nucleotides align to TRBD1. The CDR3 totals 15 residues. Germline loops: CDR1 GTSNPN, CDR2 SVGIG (reference sequence). The V and J ends lost 2 bases and 4 bases, in that order; junction bases with no gene match: 10.

The chain is built from TRBV11-2 and TRBJ2-3; 10 nucleotides line up with TRBD2. Trimming cost V 0 bases and J 6 bases; bases outside gene matches: 6. Per the germline V gene, CDR1 is SGHAT and CDR2 is FQNNGV. The CDR3 is 16 amino acids. The CDR3 sequence is CASSLDRAGGPDTQYF. The DNA of the CDR3 is TGTGCCAGCAGCTTAGATCGAGCGGGGGGGCCGGATACGCAGTATTTT.

The genes are TRBV23-1 and TRBJ1-2; 7 bases align to TRBD1. TRBV23-1 is an open reading frame, and its role is uncertain. V shed 0 bases, J shed 0 bases, and the junction held 16 bases outside the gene matches. The CDR3 covers 20 residues. CDR3 bases: TGCGCCAGCAGTCAATCGGCCGCCTCGAGGGGGCGTCTGTCTAACTATGGCTACACCTTC. Translating gives CASSQSAASRGRLSNYGYTF.

V and J are TRBV7-9 and TRBJ2-2; maybe TRBD1 (6 bases). V was trimmed by 7 bases and J by 6 bases, leaving 15 bases between them. The CDR3 extends over 14 amino acids. In germline, CDR1 is SEHNR, CDR2 FQNEAQ (reference sequence). In DNA, the CDR3 is TGTGCCAGCATCCCACATGAGGGGGCCGGGGAGCTGTTTTTT. It specifies CASIPHEGAGELFF.

The chain is built from TRBV5-5 and TRBJ1-5; D might be TRBD1 (6 bases). The germline gives CDR1 SGHKS, CDR2 YYEKEE (reference sequence). The germline V and J ends were trimmed by 2 bases and 4 bases, with 16 bases remaining between them. This CDR3 spans 16 amino acids. For the CDR3, the DNA is TGTGCCAGCAGCTTTTACAGGGTAATGGAGAATCAGCCCCAGCATTTT. As protein: CASSFYRVMENQPQHF.

This clone was observed once. The chain employs TRBV3-1 (or the pseudogene TRBV3-2) and TRBJ2-7, with 11 bases that match TRBD2. Unmatched junction bases numbered 4, after V lost 1 base and J lost 2 bases. The CDR3 contains 16 residues. In germline, CDR1 is LGHDT, CDR2 YNNKEL (reference sequence). The CDR3 loop reads CASSQGGLAGPYEQYF. The CDR3 DNA reads as TGTGCCAGCAGCCAAGGAGGACTAGCGGGCCCCTACGAGCAGTACTTC.

This chain links TRBV28 with TRBJ2-7; D is possibly TRBD2 (7 bases). Trimming shortened V by 6 bases and J by 5 bases, and 14 bases separated the two germline ends. Germline V gene sequence: CDR1 MDHEN, CDR2 SYDVKM. The CDR3 has 13 residues. This chain's CDR3 is CASRGGGRHEQYF. DNA of the CDR3: TGTGCCAGCAGGGGAGGGGGGCGGCACGAGCAGTACTTC.

The chain has TRBV28 and TRBJ1-5; 11 bases are shared with TRBD1. V shed 3 bases and J 5 bases; nucleotides not matched to a gene: 6. The V gene's germline CDR1 is MDHEN and CDR2 SYDVKM. This CDR3 is built from 16 residues. As DNA, the CDR3 is TGTGCCAGCAGTTTTTTGGTGGGACAGGGGGATCAGCCCCAGCATTTT. This codes for CASSFLVGQGDQPQHF.

The chain links TRBV5-5 to TRBJ2-3; 8 positions match TRBD2. J was trimmed by 5 bases and V by 1 base; bases with no gene match: 6. Germline values: CDR1 SGHKS, CDR2 YYEKEE (reference sequence). The CDR3 length is 15 residues. CDR3 sequence reads: CASSLSSGWIDTQYF. CDR3 nucleotides: TGTGCCAGCAGCTTGTCTAGCGGGTGGATAGATACGCAGTATTTT.

The genes are TRBV4-2 and TRBJ1-3; possible D gene TRBD1, 6 bases. CDR1 is LGHNA and CDR2 is YNFKEQ in the germline V gene. Deletions cut 0 bases from V and 2 bases from J, with 20 bases between. This CDR3 has 19 residues. CDR3 DNA sequence: TGTGCCAGCAGCCAAGAAAACCGGGGGGGCAGTCTGGCTGGAAACACCATATATTTT. Translating it yields CASSQENRGGSLAGNTIYF.

The table lists this clone with a count of one. V is TRBV2 and J is TRBJ2-3, with D possibly matching TRBD1 (8 bases). V gave up 9 bases and J gave up 0 bases, with 25 bases separating them. The CDR3 contains 18 residues. From germline, CDR1 is SNHLY and CDR2 FYNNEI. The CDR3 DNA sequence: TGTGCCAGAGCCCGACAGGGGAGGGGGTATAGTAGCACAGATACGCAGTATTTT. Translated: CARARQGRGYSSTDTQYF. Combining the CDR3 with reference TRBV2 and TRBJ2-3 gives the whole variable domain EPEVTQTPSHQVTQMGQEVILRCVPISNHLYFYWYRQILGQKVEFLVSFYNNEISEKSEIFDDQFSVERPDGSNFTLKIRSTKLEDSAMYFCARARQGRGYSSTDTQYFGPGTRLTVL.

This chain joins TRBV5-1 and TRBJ1-4; weak D call: TRBD1 (6 bases). The germline V gene encodes CDR1 SGHRS and CDR2 YFSETQ. V was clipped by 4 bases and J by 8 bases, with 15 bases between them. The CDR3 totals 14 residues. Written as DNA, the CDR3 is TGCGCCAGCAGCCCGGACAGTACCGAAGAAAAACTGTTTTTT. Residues: CASSPDSTEEKLFF.